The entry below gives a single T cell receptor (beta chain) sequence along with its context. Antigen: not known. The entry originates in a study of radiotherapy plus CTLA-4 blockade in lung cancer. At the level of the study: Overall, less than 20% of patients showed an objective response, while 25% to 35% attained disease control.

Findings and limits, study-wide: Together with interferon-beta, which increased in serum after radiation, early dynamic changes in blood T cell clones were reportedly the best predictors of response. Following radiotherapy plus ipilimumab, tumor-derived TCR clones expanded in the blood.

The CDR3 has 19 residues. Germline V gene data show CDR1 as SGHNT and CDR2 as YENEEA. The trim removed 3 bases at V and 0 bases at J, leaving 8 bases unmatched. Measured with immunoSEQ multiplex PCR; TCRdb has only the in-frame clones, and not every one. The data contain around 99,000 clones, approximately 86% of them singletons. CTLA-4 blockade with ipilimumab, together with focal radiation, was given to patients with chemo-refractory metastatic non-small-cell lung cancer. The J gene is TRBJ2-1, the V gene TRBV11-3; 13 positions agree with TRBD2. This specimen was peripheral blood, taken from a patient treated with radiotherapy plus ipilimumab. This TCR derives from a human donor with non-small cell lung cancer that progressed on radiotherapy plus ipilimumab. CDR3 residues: CASSFSGLAGASSYNEQFF. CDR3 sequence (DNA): TGTGCCAGCAGCTTTTCCGGACTAGCGGGGGCCAGCTCCTACAATGAGCAGTTCTTC.